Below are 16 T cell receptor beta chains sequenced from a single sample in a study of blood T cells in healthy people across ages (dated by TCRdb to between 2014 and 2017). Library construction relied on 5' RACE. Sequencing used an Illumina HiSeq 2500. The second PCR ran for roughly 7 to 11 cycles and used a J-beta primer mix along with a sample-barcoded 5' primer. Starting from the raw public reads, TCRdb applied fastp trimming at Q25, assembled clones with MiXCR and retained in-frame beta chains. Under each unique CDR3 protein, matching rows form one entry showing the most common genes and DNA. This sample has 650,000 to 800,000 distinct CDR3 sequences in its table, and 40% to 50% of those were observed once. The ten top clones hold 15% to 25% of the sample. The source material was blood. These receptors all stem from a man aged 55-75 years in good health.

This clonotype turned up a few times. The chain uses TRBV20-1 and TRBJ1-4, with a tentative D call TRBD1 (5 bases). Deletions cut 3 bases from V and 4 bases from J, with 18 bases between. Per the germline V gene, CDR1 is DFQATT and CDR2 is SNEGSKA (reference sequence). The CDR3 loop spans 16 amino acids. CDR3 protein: CSARTSRGLGNEKLFF. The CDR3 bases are TGCAGTGCTAGGACCTCGAGGGGTTTGGGTAATGAAAAACTGTTTTTT.

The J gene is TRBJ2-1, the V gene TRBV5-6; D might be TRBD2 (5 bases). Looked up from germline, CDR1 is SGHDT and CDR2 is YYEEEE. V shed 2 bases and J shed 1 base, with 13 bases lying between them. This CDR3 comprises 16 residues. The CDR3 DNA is TGTGCCAGCAGCTTCCCCGGTAGGGAGTCCTACAATGAGCAGTTCTTC. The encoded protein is CASSFPGRESYNEQFF.

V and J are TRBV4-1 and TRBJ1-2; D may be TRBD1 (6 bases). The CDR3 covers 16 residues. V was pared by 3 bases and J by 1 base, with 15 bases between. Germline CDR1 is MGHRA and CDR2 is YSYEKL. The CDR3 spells CASSQGATSNNYGYTF. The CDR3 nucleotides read TGCGCCAGCAGCCAGGGGGCTACTTCCAATAACTATGGCTACACCTTC.

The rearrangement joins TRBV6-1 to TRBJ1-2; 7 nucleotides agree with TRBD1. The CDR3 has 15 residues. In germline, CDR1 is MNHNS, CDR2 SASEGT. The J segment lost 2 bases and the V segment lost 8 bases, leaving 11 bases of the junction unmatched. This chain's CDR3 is CASRDRENSNYGYTF. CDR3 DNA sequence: TGTGCCAGCCGGGACAGAGAAAACTCAAACTATGGCTACACCTTC.

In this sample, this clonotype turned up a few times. CDR3 sequence: CASSLAYQPQHF. The CDR3 bases are TGTGCCAGCAGCTTAGCGTACCAGCCCCAGCATTTT. The chain employs TRBV7-2 and TRBJ1-5; D is unclear. V was shortened by 0 bases and J by 7 bases, with 4 bases between the two germline ends. This CDR3 is 12 amino acids long. The germline CDR1 and CDR2 sequences are SGHTA and FQGNSA.

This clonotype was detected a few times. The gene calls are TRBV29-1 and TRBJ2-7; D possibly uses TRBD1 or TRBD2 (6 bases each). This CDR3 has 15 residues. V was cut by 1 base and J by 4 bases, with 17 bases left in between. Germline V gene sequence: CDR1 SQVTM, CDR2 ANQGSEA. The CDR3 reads CSVEVRNRGRYEQYF. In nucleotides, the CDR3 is TGCAGCGTTGAAGTTCGGAACCGGGGGCGTTACGAGCAGTACTTC.

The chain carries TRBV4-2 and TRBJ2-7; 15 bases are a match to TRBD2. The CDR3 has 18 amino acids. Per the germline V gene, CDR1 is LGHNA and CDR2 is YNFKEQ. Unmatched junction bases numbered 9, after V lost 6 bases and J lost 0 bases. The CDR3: CASRPGLAGGGGSYEQYF. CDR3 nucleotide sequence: TGTGCCAGCAGACCGGGACTAGCGGGGGGAGGAGGCTCCTACGAGCAGTACTTC.

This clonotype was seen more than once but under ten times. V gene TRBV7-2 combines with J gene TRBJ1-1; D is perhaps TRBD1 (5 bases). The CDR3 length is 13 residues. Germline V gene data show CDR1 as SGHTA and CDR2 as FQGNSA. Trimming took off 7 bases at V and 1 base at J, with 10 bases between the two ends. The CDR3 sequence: CASIKDKNTEAFF. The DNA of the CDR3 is TGTGCCAGCATAAAGGACAAGAACACTGAAGCTTTCTTT.

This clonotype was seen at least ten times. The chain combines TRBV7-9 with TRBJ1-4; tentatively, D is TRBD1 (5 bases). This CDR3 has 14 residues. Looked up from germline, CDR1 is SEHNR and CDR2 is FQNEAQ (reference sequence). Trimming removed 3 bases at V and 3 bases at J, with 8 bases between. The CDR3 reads CASSFGGSNEKLFF. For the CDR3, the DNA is TGTGCCAGCAGCTTCGGGGGATCTAATGAAAAACTGTTTTTT.

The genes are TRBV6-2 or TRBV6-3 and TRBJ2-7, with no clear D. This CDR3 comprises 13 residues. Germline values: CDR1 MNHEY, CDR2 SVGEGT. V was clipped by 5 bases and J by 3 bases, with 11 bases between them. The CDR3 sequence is CASSRSQVYEQYF. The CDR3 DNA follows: TGTGCCAGCAGTAGGTCTCAAGTCTACGAGCAGTACTTC.

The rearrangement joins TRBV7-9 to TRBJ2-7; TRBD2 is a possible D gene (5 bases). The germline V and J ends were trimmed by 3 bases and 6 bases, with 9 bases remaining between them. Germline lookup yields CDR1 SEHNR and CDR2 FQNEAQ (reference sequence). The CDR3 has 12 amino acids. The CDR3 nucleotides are TGTGCCAGCAGCTTGATCGGACTCGAGCAGTACTTC. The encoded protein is CASSLIGLEQYF.

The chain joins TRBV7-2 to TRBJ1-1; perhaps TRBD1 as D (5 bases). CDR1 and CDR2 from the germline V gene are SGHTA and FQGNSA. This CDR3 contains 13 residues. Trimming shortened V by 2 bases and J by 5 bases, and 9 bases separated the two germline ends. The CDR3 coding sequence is TGTGCCAGCAGCTTACTAAAGGGGACTGAAGCTTTCTTT. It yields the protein CASSLLKGTEAFF. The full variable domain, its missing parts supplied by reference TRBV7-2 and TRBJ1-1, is GAGVSQSPSNKVTEKGKDVELRCDPISGHTALYWYRQSLGQGLEFLIYFQGNSAPDKSGLPSDRFSAERTGGSVSTLTIQRTQQEDSAVYLCASSLLKGTEAFFGQGTRLTVV.

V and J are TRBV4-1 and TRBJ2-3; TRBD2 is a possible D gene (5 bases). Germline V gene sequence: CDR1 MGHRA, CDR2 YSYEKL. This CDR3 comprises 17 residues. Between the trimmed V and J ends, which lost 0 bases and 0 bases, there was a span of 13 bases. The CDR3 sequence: CASSQERGRTSTDTQYF. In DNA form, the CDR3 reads TGCGCCAGCAGCCAAGAACGAGGGAGAACTAGCACAGATACGCAGTATTTT.

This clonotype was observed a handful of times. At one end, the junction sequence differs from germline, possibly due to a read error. This CDR3 is CASSRGVGDTQYF. The CDR3 DNA reads as TGCGCCAGCAGCCGAGGGGTCGGAGATACGCAGTATTTT. The chain combines TRBV11-2 with TRBJ2-3; the D call may be TRBD1 or TRBD2 (5 bases each). This CDR3 has 13 amino acids. The V gene's germline CDR1 is SGHAT and CDR2 FQNNGV.

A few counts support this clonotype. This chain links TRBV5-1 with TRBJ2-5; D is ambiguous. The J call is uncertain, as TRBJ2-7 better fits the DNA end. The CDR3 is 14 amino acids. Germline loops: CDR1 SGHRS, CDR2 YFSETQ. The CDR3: CASSLLDPPYEQYF. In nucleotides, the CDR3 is TGCGCCAGCAGCTTGTTAGATCCCCCCTACGAGCAGTACTTC.

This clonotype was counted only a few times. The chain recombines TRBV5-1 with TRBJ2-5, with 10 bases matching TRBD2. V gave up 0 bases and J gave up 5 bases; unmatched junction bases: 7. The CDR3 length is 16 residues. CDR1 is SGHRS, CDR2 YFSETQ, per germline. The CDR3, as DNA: TGCGCCAGCAGCTTGGCCAGCGGGGGGGCTTTGGAGACCCAGTACTTC. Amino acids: CASSLASGGALETQYF.